The entry that follows covers one T cell receptor (beta chain) sequence. The germline gene is not matched at one end of the junction; a read error may be the cause. Assay used: immunoSEQ multiplex PCR; TCRdb lists only in-frame clones, some missing. The sample records roughly 430,000 clones, approximately 85% being singletons. This sample is part of a study of blood T cell repertoires in COVID-19. CDR1 and CDR2 (germline): SGDLS, YYNGEE. This CDR3 is 15 amino acids long. The chain joins TRBV9 to TRBJ2-3; 9 nucleotides match TRBD2. Input material: PBMCs or T cells enriched from blood (not recorded which). The TCR originated in a middle-aged woman with acute COVID-19. The CDR3 DNA follows: TGTGCCAGCAGCGTAAGCGGGGGGCCCACAAATACGCAGTATTTT. Residues: CASSVSGGPTNTQYF.